The sequence of this TCR beta chain was determined in a study of identical twins. Study conclusions and caveats: Twin-shared out-of-frame alpha sequences were enriched for low generation probability. Rather than following the same donors, the conclusions depended on cross-sectional statistical analysis.

This clonotype occurred a few times. Its target is not known. This CDR3 region has 15 residues. Germline CDR1 is LGHDT and CDR2 is YNNKEL (reference sequence). Trimming cost V 1 base and J 4 bases; bases outside gene matches: 4. TCRdb fed the 5' RACE reads into MiXCR, producing one record per CDR3 protein. Here the sample spans about 490,000 distinct CDR3 sequences, 12% to 15% being singletons. These data were also reused for a study on yellow fever vaccine responses in identical twins.

This clonotype was sampled from a woman between 18 and 30 years old in good health. Sequences were obtained from CD4+ T cells sorted from blood. The chain carries TRBV3-1 and TRBJ1-3, with TRBD1 identical over 7 bases. This CDR3 reads CASSQVGGTGNTIYF. In DNA form, the CDR3 reads TGTGCCAGCAGCCAAGTAGGGGGCACAGGAAACACCATATATTTT.